This TCR beta chain was recorded in a study of T cells after yellow fever vaccination (dated by TCRdb to the late 2010s). A note on the overall study: Libraries from fractions with low cell numbers were prepared with the SMART-Seq v4 Ultra Low Input RNA kit. Blood was drawn at multiple timepoints before and after primary and secondary immunization, with bulk PBMC replicates and cell subsets isolated. To follow T-cell clones before and after both primary and booster YFV17D yellow fever vaccination, bulk TCR alpha and beta repertoires underwent longitudinal sequencing. The cohort comprised two healthy male donors, one aged 18 to 29 and one aged 30 to 40 years.

TCR cDNA was made using 5'RACE template switching, a step that added a universal primer site and unique molecular identifiers. Priming of cDNA synthesis was performed from both the TCR alpha and TCR beta constant segments. Two PCR steps were used to amplify libraries, with sample barcodes and sequencing adapters being added in the second step. Libraries were sequenced on Illumina HiSeq 2500 (2x100 bp) or NovaSeq (2x150 bp). The authors' pipeline ran thus. MIGEC was used to demultiplex reads and collapse the reads into UMI consensus sequences, and MiXCR was used for V(D)J alignment. Vaccine-responding clonotypes were defined with edgeR using replicate PBMC samples, requiring FDR below 0.01 and a log2 fold change above 5 up to day 15. Bulk clonotypes were assigned CD4 or CD8 identity according to which sequenced CD4 or CD8 repertoire held them at higher abundance. The raw public data were reprocessed by TCRdb itself: fastp quality trimming at Q25, MiXCR clonotype calling, in-frame beta chains only. Rows merge per CDR3 protein into single entries with the most common DNA and genes. Clone size and V and J calls follow TCRdb, not the original study. This sample gives some 400,000 distinct CDR3 sequences in total; about 6.2% of them show up just once. Approximately 16% of the sample is in the top ten clones.

The treatment or condition label, read with the paper, signifies: live attenuated yellow fever vaccine strain. At each blood-draw timepoint, two biological replicates of bulk PBMCs were obtained. A standard Ficoll-Paque protocol was used to isolate PBMCs from peripheral blood. TriZol was used to extract RNA from bulk PBMCs, from CD4 and CD8 fractions, and from dextramer-positive and dextramer-negative fractions. Study-level results and caveats: Computational filtering was required because FACS-sorted repertoires could contain abundant contaminating clonotypes from the bulk population. After the booster, most of the clones that had expanded following primary vaccination were detected again (about 95% of CD4 and around 88% of CD8), which suggests that memory was broadly maintained. A small fraction of clonotypes appeared in both the CD4 and CD8 compartments, likely as a result of convergent recombination. The secondary T-cell response was weaker than the primary response but faster, peaking on day 5 instead of day 15. The study included only a couple of donors, which limits how far the findings can be generalized.

This clonotype was detected many times. Its binding antigen is unknown. Within one base of it there is no much larger clone, and no base qualities were kept. Per the germline V gene, LGHNA is the CDR1 and YSLEER is the CDR2. The CDR3 starts with the cysteine, ends with the phenylalanine, and has 15 residues. The read is trimmed to its CDR3 DNA, 45 bases read in frame from base 1. After removal of 3 bases from V and 2 bases from J, the junction retains 4 bases not matched to a gene. This TCR was sampled from a young man who received the YFV17D yellow fever vaccine. The sample was PBMCs, taken 5 days after the yellow fever booster vaccination. The V and J genes are TRBV4-3 and TRBJ2-7; 10 bases in between match TRBD2. The CDR3 sequence is CASSQGLATTYEQYF. The DNA is TGCGCCAGCAGCCAGGGACTAGCGACTACCTACGAGCAGTACTTC.